This TCR beta chain was sequenced during a study of blood T cell repertoires in COVID-19. Across the study: Two negative PCRs, clearance, or symptom resolution characterized the recovered Cohort 3 donors. Some COVID-19 samples were acute and others convalescent; all came from the United States, Italy and Spain.

Participant ages covered about 18 to 89 years across 25 or so US areas. As processed by the authors: Counts of nucleated cells, estimated from reference gene primer amplification, were obtained. Assay used: immunoSEQ multiplex PCR; TCRdb lists only in-frame clones, some missing. V, J and clone size are those of that table, while D and trimming were read from the DNA. Here the sample spans more than 200,000 clones, around 86% being singletons. Trimming stripped 5 bases from V and 2 bases from J, with 13 bases between. This CDR3 is built from 15 residues. Looked up from germline, CDR1 is SGHAT and CDR2 is FQNNGV. The table lists this clone with a few counts.

The gene calls are TRBV11-2 and TRBJ2-1, with D perhaps TRBD2 (6 bases). The origin of this receptor is a man aged 25 to 40 in a cohort exposed to, infected with or recovered from COVID-19 (not recorded which). Sample: PBMCs or T cells enriched from blood (not recorded which). The CDR3 nucleotides are TGTGCCAGCAGCGCCGGGACTGGCACCTACAATGAGCAGTTCTTC. Its protein product is CASSAGTGTYNEQFF.